This entry lists 2 T cell receptor beta chains sequenced from one sample in a study of blood T cell repertoires in COVID-19. TCRdb's copy holds only in-frame clones and misses some; the assay was immunoSEQ multiplex PCR. The sample holds fewer than 90,000 clones, roughly 87% seen once. The sample comprised peripheral blood. The source of these receptors is a male donor with acute or convalescent COVID-19.

This chain links TRBV7-9 with TRBJ2-3; 7 bases are a match to TRBD2. The junction had 9 bases not matched to a gene; V was cut back by 6 bases and J by 6 bases. The CDR3 length is 14 residues. Germline lookup yields CDR1 SEHNR and CDR2 FQNEAQ (reference sequence). The CDR3 here is CASSTGTTKDTQYF. The CDR3 nucleotides are TGTGCCAGCAGTACCGGGACTACCAAGGATACGCAGTATTTT.

This clone came up once. This rearrangement joins TRBV3-1 (or the pseudogene TRBV3-2) to TRBJ1-3; maybe TRBD1 (5 bases). Germline V CDR1 and CDR2: LGHDT, YNNKEL (reference sequence). V was clipped by 1 base and J by 2 bases, with 9 bases between them. This CDR3 has 15 amino acids. The CDR3 protein is CASSQVTTAGNTIYF. CDR3 nucleotide sequence: TGTGCCAGCAGCCAAGTCACGACAGCTGGAAACACCATATATTTT.